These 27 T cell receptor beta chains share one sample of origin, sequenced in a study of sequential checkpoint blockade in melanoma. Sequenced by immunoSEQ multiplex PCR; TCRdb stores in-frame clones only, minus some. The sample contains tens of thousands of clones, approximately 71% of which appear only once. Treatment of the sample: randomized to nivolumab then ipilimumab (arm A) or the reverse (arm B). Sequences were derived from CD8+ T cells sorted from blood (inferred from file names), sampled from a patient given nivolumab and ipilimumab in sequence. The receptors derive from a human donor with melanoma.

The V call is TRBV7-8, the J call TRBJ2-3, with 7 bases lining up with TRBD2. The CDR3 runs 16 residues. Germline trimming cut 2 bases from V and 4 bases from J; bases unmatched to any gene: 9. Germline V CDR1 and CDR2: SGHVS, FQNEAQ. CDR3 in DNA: TGTGCCAGCAGCTTATTGTTAGCGGGTTTGCCAGATACGCAGTATTTT. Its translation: CASSLLLAGLPDTQYF. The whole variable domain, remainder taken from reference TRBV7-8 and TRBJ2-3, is GAGVSQSPRYKVAKRGQDVALRCDPISGHVSLFWYQQALGQGPEFLTYFQNEAQLDKSGLPSDRFFAERPEGSVSTLKIQRTQQEDSAVYLCASSLLLAGLPDTQYFGPGTRLTVL.

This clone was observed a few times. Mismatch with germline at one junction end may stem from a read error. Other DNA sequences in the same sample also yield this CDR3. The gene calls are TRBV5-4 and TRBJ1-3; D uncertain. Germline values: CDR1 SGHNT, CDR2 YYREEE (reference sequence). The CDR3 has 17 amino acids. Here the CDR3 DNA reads TGCGCCAGCAGCCAAGATTCTCTTGGGCAGCTACCAAACACCATATATTTT. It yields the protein CASSQDSLGQLPNTIYF.

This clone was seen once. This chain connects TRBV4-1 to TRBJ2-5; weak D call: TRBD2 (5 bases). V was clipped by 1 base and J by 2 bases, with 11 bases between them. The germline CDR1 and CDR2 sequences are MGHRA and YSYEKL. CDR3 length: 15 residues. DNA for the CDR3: TGCGCCAGCAGCCAAGGCGGCGGGCCTCAAGAGACCCAGTACTTC. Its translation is CASSQGGGPQETQYF.

The CDR3 is CASSPRTGHYNEQFF. DNA for the CDR3: TGTGCCAGCAGCCCGCGGACAGGCCACTACAATGAGCAGTTCTTC. This rearrangement joins TRBV7-9 to TRBJ2-1, with TRBD1 matching over 7 bases. V shed 5 bases, J shed 3 bases, and the junction held 7 bases outside the gene matches. Germline CDR1 reads SEHNR; CDR2 reads FQNEAQ (reference sequence). The CDR3 is 15 amino acids.

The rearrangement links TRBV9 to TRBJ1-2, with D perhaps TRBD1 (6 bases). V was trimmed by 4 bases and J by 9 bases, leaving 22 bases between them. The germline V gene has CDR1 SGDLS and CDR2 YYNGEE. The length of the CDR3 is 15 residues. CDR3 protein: CASSSDLIQGGSYTF. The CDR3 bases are TGTGCCAGCAGCTCCGATTTAATACAGGGTGGGAGCTACACCTTC.

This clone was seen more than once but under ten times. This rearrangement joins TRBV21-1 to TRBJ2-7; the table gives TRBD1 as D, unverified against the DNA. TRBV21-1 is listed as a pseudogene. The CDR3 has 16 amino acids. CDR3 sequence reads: CASSDSLDRQTYEQYF. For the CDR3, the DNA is TGTGCCAGCAGCGATAGTTTAGACAGGCAGACCTACGAGCAGTACTTC.

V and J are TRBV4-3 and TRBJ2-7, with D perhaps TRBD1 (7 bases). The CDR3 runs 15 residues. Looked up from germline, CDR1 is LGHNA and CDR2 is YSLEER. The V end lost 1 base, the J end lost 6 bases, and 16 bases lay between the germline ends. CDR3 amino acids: CASSQGRLQGGEQYF. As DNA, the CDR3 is TGCGCCAGCAGCCAAGGAAGACTCCAGGGGGGCGAGCAGTACTTC.

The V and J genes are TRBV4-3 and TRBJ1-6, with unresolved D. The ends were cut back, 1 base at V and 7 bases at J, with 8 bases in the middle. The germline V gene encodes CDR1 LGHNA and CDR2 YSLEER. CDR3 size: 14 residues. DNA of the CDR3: TGCGCCAGCAGCCAAGGACTTAGAAATTCACCCCTCCACTTT. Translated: CASSQGLRNSPLHF.

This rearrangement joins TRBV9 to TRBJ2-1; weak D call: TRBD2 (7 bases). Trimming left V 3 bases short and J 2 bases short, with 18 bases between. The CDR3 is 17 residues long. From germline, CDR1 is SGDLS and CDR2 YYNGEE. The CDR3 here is CASSGAGRGGPYNEQFF. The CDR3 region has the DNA TGTGCCAGCAGCGGAGCGGGGAGGGGGGGCCCCTACAATGAGCAGTTCTTC.

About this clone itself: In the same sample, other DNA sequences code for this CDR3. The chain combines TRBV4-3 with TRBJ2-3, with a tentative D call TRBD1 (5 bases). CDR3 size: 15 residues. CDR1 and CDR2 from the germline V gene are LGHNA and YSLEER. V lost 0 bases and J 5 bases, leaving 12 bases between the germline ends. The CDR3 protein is CASSQDKGFGDTQYF. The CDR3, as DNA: TGCGCCAGCAGCCAAGACAAGGGGTTCGGAGATACGCAGTATTTT.

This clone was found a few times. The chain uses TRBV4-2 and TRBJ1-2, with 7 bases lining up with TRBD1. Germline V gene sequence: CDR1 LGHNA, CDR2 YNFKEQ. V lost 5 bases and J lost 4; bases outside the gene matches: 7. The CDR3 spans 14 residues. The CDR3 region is CASSIWDSLYGYTF. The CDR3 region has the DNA TGTGCCAGCAGCATATGGGACAGCCTCTATGGCTACACCTTC.

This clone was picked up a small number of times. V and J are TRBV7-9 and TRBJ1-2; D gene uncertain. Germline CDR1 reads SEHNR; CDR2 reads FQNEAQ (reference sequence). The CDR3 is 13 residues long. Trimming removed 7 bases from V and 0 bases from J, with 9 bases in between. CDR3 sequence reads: CASTTTTNYGYTF. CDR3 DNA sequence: TGTGCCAGCACCACAACAACTAACTATGGCTACACCTTC.

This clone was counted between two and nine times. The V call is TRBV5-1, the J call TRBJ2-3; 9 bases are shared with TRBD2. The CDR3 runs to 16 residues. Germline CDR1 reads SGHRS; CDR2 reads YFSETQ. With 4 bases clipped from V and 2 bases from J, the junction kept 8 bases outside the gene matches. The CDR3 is CASSVTAGGYTDTQYF. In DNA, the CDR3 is TGCGCCAGCAGCGTCACAGCGGGGGGCTACACAGATACGCAGTATTTT.

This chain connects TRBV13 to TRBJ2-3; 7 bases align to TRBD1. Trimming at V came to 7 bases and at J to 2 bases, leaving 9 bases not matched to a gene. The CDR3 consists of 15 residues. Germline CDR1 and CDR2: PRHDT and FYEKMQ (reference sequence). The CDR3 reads CASTLPDRFTDTQYF. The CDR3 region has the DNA TGTGCCAGCACCCTACCGGACAGGTTCACAGATACGCAGTATTTT.

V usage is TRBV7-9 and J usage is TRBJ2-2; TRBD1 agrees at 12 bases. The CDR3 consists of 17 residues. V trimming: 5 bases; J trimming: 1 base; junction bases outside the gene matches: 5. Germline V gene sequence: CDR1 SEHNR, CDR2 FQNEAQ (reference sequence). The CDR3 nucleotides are TGTGCCAGCAGCCGGGACAGGGGGCGAGAGAACACCGGGGAGCTGTTTTTT. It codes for CASSRDRGRENTGELFF.

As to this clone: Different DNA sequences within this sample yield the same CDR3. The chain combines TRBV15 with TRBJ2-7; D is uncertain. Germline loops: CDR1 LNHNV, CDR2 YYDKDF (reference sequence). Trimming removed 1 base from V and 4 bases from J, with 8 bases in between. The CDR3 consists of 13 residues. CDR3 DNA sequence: TGTGCCACCAGCAGAGGGCGGTCATACGAGCAGTACGTC. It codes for CATSRGRSYEQYV.

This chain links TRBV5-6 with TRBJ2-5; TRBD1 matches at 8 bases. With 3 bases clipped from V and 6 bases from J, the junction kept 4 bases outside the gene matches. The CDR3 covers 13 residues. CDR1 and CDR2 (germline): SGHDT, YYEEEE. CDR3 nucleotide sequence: TGTGCCAGCAGCTGGGGGACAGGAAAGACCCAGTACTTC. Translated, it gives CASSWGTGKTQYF. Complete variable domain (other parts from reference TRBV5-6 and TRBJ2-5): DAGVTQSPTHLIKTRGQQVTLRCSPKSGHDTVSWYQQALGQGPQFIFQYYEEEERQRGNFPDRFSGHQFPNYSSELNVNALLLGDSALYLCASSWGTGKTQYFGPGTRLLVL.

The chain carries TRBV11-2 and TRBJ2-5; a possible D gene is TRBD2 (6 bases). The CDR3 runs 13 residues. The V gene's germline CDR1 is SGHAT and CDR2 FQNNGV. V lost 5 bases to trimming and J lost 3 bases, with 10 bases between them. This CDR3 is CASSPDYEETQYF. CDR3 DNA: TGTGCCAGCAGCCCGGACTACGAAGAGACCCAGTACTTC.

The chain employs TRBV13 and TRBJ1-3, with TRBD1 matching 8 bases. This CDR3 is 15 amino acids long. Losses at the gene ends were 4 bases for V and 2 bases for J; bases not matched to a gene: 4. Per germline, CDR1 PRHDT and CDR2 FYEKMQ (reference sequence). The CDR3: CASSSATGAGNTIYF. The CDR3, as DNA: TGTGCCAGCAGCTCGGCGACAGGGGCTGGAAACACCATATATTTT.

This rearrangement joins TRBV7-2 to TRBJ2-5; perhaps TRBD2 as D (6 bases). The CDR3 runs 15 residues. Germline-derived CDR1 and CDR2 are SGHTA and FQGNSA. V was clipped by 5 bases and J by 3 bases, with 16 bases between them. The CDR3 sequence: CASSHIIPGEETQYF. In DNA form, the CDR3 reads TGTGCCAGCAGCCATATAATTCCGGGGGAAGAGACCCAGTACTTC.

Here the CDR3 reads CASSQGPGSNQPQHF. For the CDR3, the DNA is TGTGCCAGCAGCCAAGGTCCAGGTAGCAATCAGCCCCAGCATTTT. This chain uses TRBV4-2 with TRBJ1-5; D uncertain. The CDR3 contains 15 residues. V was pared by 1 base and J by 0 bases, with 7 bases between. Germline loops: CDR1 LGHNA, CDR2 YNFKEQ.

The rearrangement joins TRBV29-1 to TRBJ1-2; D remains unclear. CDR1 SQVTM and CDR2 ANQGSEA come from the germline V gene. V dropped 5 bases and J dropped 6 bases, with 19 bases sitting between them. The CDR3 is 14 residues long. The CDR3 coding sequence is TGCAGCGTTAGGTGGTGGGCTGCTTGGGATGGCTACACCTTC. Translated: CSVRWWAAWDGYTF.

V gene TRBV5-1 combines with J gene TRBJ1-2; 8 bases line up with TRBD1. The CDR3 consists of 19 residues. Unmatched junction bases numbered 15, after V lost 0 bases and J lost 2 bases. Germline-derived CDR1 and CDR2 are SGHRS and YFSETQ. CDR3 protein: CASSLAQAPTGEENYGYTF. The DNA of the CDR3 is TGCGCCAGCAGCTTGGCCCAAGCGCCGACAGGGGAGGAAAACTATGGCTACACCTTC.

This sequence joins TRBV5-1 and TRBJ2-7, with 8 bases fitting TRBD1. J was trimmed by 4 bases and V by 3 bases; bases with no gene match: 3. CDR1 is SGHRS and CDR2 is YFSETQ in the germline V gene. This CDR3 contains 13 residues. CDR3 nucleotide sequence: TGCGCCAGCAGCTCGGGGACAGGATACGAGCAGTACTTC. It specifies CASSSGTGYEQYF.

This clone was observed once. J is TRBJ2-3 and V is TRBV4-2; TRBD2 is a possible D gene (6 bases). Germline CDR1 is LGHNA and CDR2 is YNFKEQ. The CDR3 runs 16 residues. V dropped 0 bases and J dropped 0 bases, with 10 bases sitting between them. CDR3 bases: TGTGCCAGCAGCCAAGATCTAGCGTCTAGCACAGATACGCAGTATTTT. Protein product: CASSQDLASSTDTQYF.

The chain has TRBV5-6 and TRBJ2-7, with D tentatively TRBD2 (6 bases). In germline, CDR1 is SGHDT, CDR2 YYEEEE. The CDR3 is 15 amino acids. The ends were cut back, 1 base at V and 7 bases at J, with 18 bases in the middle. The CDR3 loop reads CASSLSQRRRGEQYF. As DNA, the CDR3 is TGTGCCAGCAGCTTGTCGCAGAGGAGGCGGGGAGAGCAGTACTTC.

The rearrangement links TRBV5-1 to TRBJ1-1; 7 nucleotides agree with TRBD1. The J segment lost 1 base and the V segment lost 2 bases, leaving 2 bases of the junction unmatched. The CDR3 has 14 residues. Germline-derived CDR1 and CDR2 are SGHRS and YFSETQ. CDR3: CASSLTGANTEAFF. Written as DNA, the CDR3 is TGCGCCAGCAGCTTAACAGGGGCGAACACTGAAGCTTTCTTT. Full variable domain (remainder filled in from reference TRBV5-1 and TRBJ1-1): KAGVTQTPRYLIKTRGQQVTLSCSPISGHRSVSWYQQTPGQGLQFLFEYFSETQRNKGNFPGRFSGRQFSNSRSEMNVSTLELGDSALYLCASSLTGANTEAFFGQGTRLTVV.